Below, 15 T cell receptor beta chains from the same sample are listed, as sequenced in a study of OX40 agonist ivuxolimab in advanced cancers. The method was immunoSEQ multiplex PCR; TCRdb's version includes in-frame clones alone and lacks a portion of them. The profile shows tens of thousands of clones, 75% to 90% of them singletons. The sequencing used CD4+ or CD8+ T cells sorted from blood, collected in a trial of the OX40 agonist ivuxolimab. These receptors were taken from an adult with an advanced solid tumor such as melanoma, head and neck, liver or kidney cancer.

The chain carries TRBV2 and TRBJ1-5; no firm D call. CDR1 SNHLY and CDR2 FYNNEI come from the germline V gene. V was clipped by 6 bases and J by 1 base, with 16 bases between them. This CDR3 is built from 16 residues. The CDR3 loop reads CASSREEGISNQPQHF. CDR3 coding DNA: TGTGCCAGCAGCCGAGAGGAGGGAATCAGCAATCAGCCCCAGCATTTT.

The rearrangement uses TRBV6-5 and TRBJ2-7, with D possibly matching TRBD2 (7 bases). Germline V gene data show CDR1 as MNHEY and CDR2 as SVGAGI. With 6 bases removed from V and 1 base from J, the gap between germline ends came to 13 bases. The length of the CDR3 is 14 residues. For the CDR3, the DNA is TGTGCCAGCAGACTAGGGGGGGGATCCTACGAGCAGTACTTC. Encoded protein: CASRLGGGSYEQYF.

This chain links TRBV7-9 with TRBJ1-1; 7 bases align to TRBD1. Losses at the gene ends were 5 bases for V and 6 bases for J; bases not matched to a gene: 6. Germline CDR1 reads SEHNR; CDR2 reads FQNEAQ (reference sequence). The CDR3 loop spans 13 amino acids. The CDR3 is CASSPQGDSEAFF. The CDR3 DNA follows: TGTGCCAGCAGCCCCCAGGGGGATTCTGAAGCTTTCTTT. Variable domain in full (rest from reference TRBV7-9 and TRBJ1-1): DTGVSQNPRHKITKRGQNVTFRCDPISEHNRLYWYRQTLGQGPEFLTYFQNEAQLEKSRLLSDRFSAERPKGSFSTLEIQRTEQGDSAMYLCASSPQGDSEAFFGQGTRLTVV.

This rearrangement joins TRBV7-2 to TRBJ2-6, with D perhaps assigned TRBD1 or TRBD2 (5 bases each). V was trimmed by 2 bases and J by 4 bases, leaving 9 bases between them. The length of the CDR3 is 15 residues. Germline lookup yields CDR1 SGHTA and CDR2 FQGNSA. The CDR3 DNA is TGTGCCAGCAGCTTAAAGGGGACCGGGGCCAACGTCCTGACTTTC. This codes for CASSLKGTGANVLTF.

The genes are TRBV5-4 and TRBJ2-1; 15 bases are shared with TRBD2. The germline CDR1 and CDR2 sequences are SGHNT and YYREEE (reference sequence). The V gene end was trimmed by 6 bases and the J gene end by 4 bases; junction bases not matched to a gene: 8. The CDR3 contains 17 residues. Here the CDR3 DNA reads TGTGCCAGCACCGGGACTAGCGGGAGGTGGGGGTACAATGAGCAGTTCTTC. The encoded protein is CASTGTSGRWGYNEQFF.

This chain joins TRBV9 and TRBJ2-3; 10 nucleotides match TRBD2. The CDR3 runs to 18 residues. Germline-derived CDR1 and CDR2 are SGDLS and YYNGEE. The V gene end was trimmed by 0 bases and the J gene end by 1 base; junction bases not matched to a gene: 8. Here the CDR3 reads CASSVGASGSTGTDTQYF. The CDR3, as DNA: TGTGCCAGCAGCGTAGGGGCTAGCGGGAGCACGGGCACAGATACGCAGTATTTT.

This chain connects TRBV30 to TRBJ1-5, with D tentatively TRBD1 (5 bases). Looked up from germline, CDR1 is GTSNPN and CDR2 is SVGIG (reference sequence). The CDR3 is made up of 13 amino acids. V was cut by 1 base and J by 7 bases, with 11 bases left in between. The CDR3 DNA follows: TGTGCCTGGAGTGGACAGTTTGAGCAGCCCCAGCATTTT. Translated, it gives CAWSGQFEQPQHF.

CDR3 in amino acids: CASRGTGESGYTF. CDR3 coding DNA: TGTGCCAGTAGGGGTACAGGGGAGAGTGGCTACACCTTC. The V call is TRBV19, the J call TRBJ1-2; 7 nucleotides agree with TRBD1. V was pared by 6 bases and J by 7 bases, with 8 bases of the junction left unmatched. This CDR3 has 13 residues. Germline V CDR1 and CDR2: LNHDA, SQIVND (reference sequence).

This clone occurred a few times. This chain joins TRBV5-1 and TRBJ2-7, with TRBD2 identical over 12 bases. CDR1 SGHRS and CDR2 YFSETQ come from the germline V gene. V was clipped by 5 bases and J by 4 bases; unmatched bases: 13. The CDR3 contains 17 residues. CDR3 residues: CASSGETSGSRWYEQYF. The CDR3 DNA is TGCGCCAGCAGTGGGGAGACTAGCGGGAGTCGGTGGTACGAGCAGTACTTC. Filled out from reference TRBV5-1 and TRBJ2-7, the complete variable domain reads KAGVTQTPRYLIKTRGQQVTLSCSPISGHRSVSWYQQTPGQGLQFLFEYFSETQRNKGNFPGRFSGRQFSNSRSEMNVSTLELGDSALYLCASSGETSGSRWYEQYFGPGTRLTVT.

The chain is built from TRBV19 and TRBJ2-3; TRBD1 might be the D (5 bases). V was pared by 5 bases and J by 0 bases, with 18 bases between. Germline CDR1 LNHDA, CDR2 SQIVND (reference sequence). The CDR3 has 17 amino acids. The CDR3 spells CASSGATSRSSTDTQYF. DNA for the CDR3: TGTGCCAGTAGTGGGGCAACGAGCCGCTCTAGCACAGATACGCAGTATTTT.

The chain links TRBV6-6 to TRBJ1-2; D ambiguous. This CDR3 region has 11 residues. The V end lost 9 bases, the J end lost 3 bases, and 8 bases lay between the germline ends. Germline loops: CDR1 MNHNY, CDR2 SVGAGI (reference sequence). The CDR3 DNA reads as TGTGCCAGTGGGCCGGACTATGGCTACACCTTC. The encoded protein is CASGPDYGYTF.

The chain links TRBV5-1 to TRBJ2-7, with no clear D. This CDR3 region has 13 residues. Trimming removed 2 bases at V and 2 bases at J, with 8 bases between. The germline V gene has CDR1 SGHRS and CDR2 YFSETQ. CDR3 DNA: TGCGCCAGCAGCTTAAACCTGGCCTACGAGCAGTACTTC. Its protein is CASSLNLAYEQYF.

This clone was counted once. The chain joins TRBV18 to TRBJ1-5; D unresolved. Germline V gene lookup returns CDR1 KGHSH and CDR2 LQKENI. Between the trimmed V and J ends, which lost 3 bases and 2 bases, there was a span of 17 bases. The CDR3 is made up of 17 amino acids. This CDR3 reads CASSPNSPRAGNQPQHF. In DNA, the CDR3 is TGTGCCAGCTCACCGAACTCACCCCGGGCCGGCAATCAGCCCCAGCATTTT.

The rearrangement uses TRBV4-3 and TRBJ2-7; D is undetermined. The CDR3 has 18 residues. V shed 2 bases and J shed 0 bases, with 20 bases lying between them. Germline V CDR1 and CDR2: LGHNA, YSLEER. CDR3 sequence reads: CASSQPFTFSQSSYEQYF. The CDR3, as DNA: TGCGCCAGCAGCCAACCCTTTACTTTTAGCCAAAGCTCCTACGAGCAGTACTTC.

The J gene is TRBJ1-3, the V gene TRBV10-3; 8 bases map to TRBD1. There are 15 residues in the CDR3. Unmatched junction bases numbered 4, after V lost 6 bases and J lost 0 bases. CDR1 is ENHRY and CDR2 is SYGVKD in the germline V gene. The DNA for the CDR3 is TGTGCCATCAGCAACAGGGGGAACTCTGGAAACACCATATATTTT. This codes for CAISNRGNSGNTIYF.